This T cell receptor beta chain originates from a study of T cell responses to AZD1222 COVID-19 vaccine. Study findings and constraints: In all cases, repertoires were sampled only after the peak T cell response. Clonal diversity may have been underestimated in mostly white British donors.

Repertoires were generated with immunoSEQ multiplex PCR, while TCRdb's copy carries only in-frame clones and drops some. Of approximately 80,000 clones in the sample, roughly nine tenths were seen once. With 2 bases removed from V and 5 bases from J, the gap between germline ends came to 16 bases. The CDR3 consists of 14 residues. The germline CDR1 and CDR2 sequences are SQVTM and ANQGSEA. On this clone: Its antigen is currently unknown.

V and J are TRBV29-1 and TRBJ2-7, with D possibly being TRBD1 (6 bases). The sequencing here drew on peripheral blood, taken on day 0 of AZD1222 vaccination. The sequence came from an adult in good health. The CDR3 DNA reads TGCAGCGTTGAAATTCCATCAGCAGGGGACGAGCAGTACTTC. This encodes CSVEIPSAGDEQYF.